Below are 26 T cell receptor beta chains sequenced from a single sample in a study of regulatory T cells in long-lasting Graves disease. CDR3-region Arm-PCR and iRepertoire HTBI primers produced the TCR beta libraries. TCRdb re-called the multiplex PCR reads with MiXCR, one entry per CDR3 protein. The sample shows over 450,000 distinct CDR3 sequences, about a fifth of them seen only once. The time point denotes: persistent/refractory GD, antithyroid drugs over 5 years with positive TRAb. Generation of the TCR library employed RNA extracted from PBMCs. Source: peripheral blood mononuclear cells (PBMCs), taken when the disease was refractory, from a patient treated with antithyroid drugs. These receptors came from a female donor with Graves disease.

With respect to this clonotype: A much more abundant neighbour one base away suggests this may be a read error. The chain carries TRBV28 and TRBJ2-7; D is perhaps TRBD2 (6 bases). The germline CDR1 and CDR2 sequences are MDHEN and SYDVKM. The CDR3 extends over 14 amino acids. The chain's CDR3 is CAGRIGGYSYEQYF. The CDR3 DNA reads as TGTGCCGGCAGGATTGGGGGGTACTCCTACGAGCAGTACTTC.

This clonotype was counted ten times or more. This chain connects TRBV6-1 to TRBJ2-7, with 12 bases lining up with TRBD2. Germline CDR1 MNHNS, CDR2 SASEGT. The CDR3 has 15 residues. The V and J ends lost 7 bases and 4 bases, in that order; junction bases with no gene match: 8. The CDR3 region is CASTTTTSGSYEQYF. The CDR3 DNA reads as TGTGCCAGCACCACAACGACTAGCGGGAGTTACGAGCAGTACTTC.

V and J are TRBV10-2 and TRBJ1-1; D possibly corresponds to TRBD1 (6 bases). The CDR3 consists of 15 residues. V was trimmed by 1 base and J by 5 bases, leaving 14 bases between them. CDR1 WSHSY and CDR2 SAAADI come from the germline V gene. CDR3 region: CASSEFQGQGTEAFF. As DNA, the CDR3 is TGCGCCAGCAGTGAGTTCCAGGGGCAAGGGACTGAAGCTTTCTTT.

This clonotype was recorded a few times. The chain's CDR3 is CASSSVLGSSYEQYF. DNA for the CDR3: TGTGCCAGCAGCTCAGTCCTGGGGTCCTCCTACGAGCAGTACTTC. The V call is TRBV7-9, the J call TRBJ2-7; D gene uncertain. The V end lost 4 bases, the J end lost 0 bases, and 13 bases lay between the germline ends. CDR3 size: 15 residues. Germline V gives CDR1 SEHNR, CDR2 FQNEAQ (reference sequence). Full variable domain (outside the CDR3, taken from reference TRBV7-9 and TRBJ2-7): DTGVSQNPRHKITKRGQNVTFRCDPISEHNRLYWYRQTLGQGPEFLTYFQNEAQLEKSRLLSDRFSAERPKGSFSTLEIQRTEQGDSAMYLCASSSVLGSSYEQYFGPGTRLTVT.

This clonotype was seen many times. The V gene is TRBV28, the J gene TRBJ1-6, with D perhaps TRBD1 (6 bases). The V end lost 5 bases, the J end lost 9 bases, and 14 bases lay between the germline ends. This CDR3 contains 14 residues. The V gene's germline CDR1 is MDHEN and CDR2 SYDVKM. The CDR3 spells CASSLRGISSPLHF. The CDR3, as DNA: TGTGCCAGCAGTCTGAGGGGGATTAGTTCACCCCTCCACTTT.

This clonotype appeared many times. The J gene is TRBJ1-2, the V gene TRBV2; D call uncertain. This CDR3 is 15 amino acids long. The V end was cut by 2 bases, the J end by 4 bases, with 14 bases between. Germline V gene data show CDR1 as SNHLY and CDR2 as FYNNEI. CDR3 loop: CASSEIGGRSYGYTF. In DNA, the CDR3 is TGTGCCAGCAGTGAAATCGGAGGCAGGAGCTATGGCTACACCTTC.

This clonotype was counted ten times or more. The V call is TRBV28, the J call TRBJ1-4; D not resolved. Trimming left V 6 bases short and J 6 bases short, with 20 bases between. The CDR3 sequence is 16 residues long. From germline, CDR1 is MDHEN and CDR2 SYDVKM. In nucleotides, the CDR3 is TGTGCCAGCAGCGGTAACCCCCTACAAGGTTATGAAAAACTGTTTTTT. Encoded protein: CASSGNPLQGYEKLFF.

This clonotype was seen a few times. The chain combines TRBV5-1 with TRBJ1-5; the match to TRBD1 covers 7 bases. The V and J ends lost 0 bases and 2 bases, in that order; junction bases with no gene match: 5. Per germline, CDR1 SGHRS and CDR2 YFSETQ. The CDR3 has 16 amino acids. The CDR3, as DNA: TGCGCCAGCAGCTTGGAAGGACAGGTCGGCAATCAGCCCCAGCATTTT. Protein: CASSLEGQVGNQPQHF.

This clonotype was found a few times. This chain links TRBV5-6 with TRBJ1-1; D call uncertain. V was cut by 0 bases and J by 6 bases, with 15 bases left in between. This CDR3 spans 15 amino acids. CDR1 is SGHDT, CDR2 YYEEEE, per germline. DNA for the CDR3: TGTGCCAGCAGCTTGGGGTCGGGTGTAGTCTCTGAAGCTTTCTTT. The encoded protein is CASSLGSGVVSEAFF.

The chain joins TRBV28 to TRBJ2-2, with D tentatively TRBD1 (6 bases). The CDR3 totals 14 residues. V dropped 6 bases and J dropped 4 bases, with 12 bases sitting between them. Germline assignment: CDR1 MDHEN and CDR2 SYDVKM. This CDR3 reads CASRPGVGTGELFF. DNA of the CDR3: TGTGCCAGCAGACCAGGGGTTGGCACCGGGGAGCTGTTTTTT.

This clonotype was recorded at least ten times. The genes are TRBV27 and TRBJ2-5, with 12 nucleotides matching TRBD2. The germline V gene has CDR1 MNHEY and CDR2 SMNVEV (reference sequence). The CDR3 spans 15 residues. Germline trimming cut 5 bases from V and 5 bases from J; bases unmatched to any gene: 6. The DNA for the CDR3 is TGTGCCAGCAGTCAACTAGCGGGAGGTCCGGAGACCCAGTACTTC. Its translation is CASSQLAGGPETQYF.

The chain has TRBV29-1 and TRBJ2-7, with TRBD2 matching over 11 bases. Germline CDR1 SQVTM, CDR2 ANQGSEA. V trimming: 1 base; J trimming: 2 bases; junction bases outside the gene matches: 4. The CDR3 sequence is 15 residues long. The CDR3 DNA follows: TGCAGCGTTGAAGGTCTTAGCGGGAGGGCCTACGAGCAGTACTTC. Amino acid sequence: CSVEGLSGRAYEQYF.

This clonotype showed up many times. V and J are TRBV11-2 and TRBJ2-2, with D unresolved. V gave up 1 base and J gave up 6 bases, with 3 bases separating them. This CDR3 comprises 12 residues. In germline, CDR1 is SGHAT, CDR2 FQNNGV. CDR3 DNA sequence: TGTGCCAGCAGCTTAGTTGCCGGGGAGCTGTTTTTT. Amino acid sequence: CASSLVAGELFF.

This clonotype was observed many times. The chain uses TRBV15 and TRBJ2-5; D may be TRBD1 (6 bases). CDR3 length equals 15 residues. The V gene lost 0 bases and the J gene lost 1 base, with 9 bases spanning the gap. Germline assignment: CDR1 LNHNV and CDR2 YYDKDF (reference sequence). The CDR3 nucleotides are TGTGCCACCAGCAGAGATCAGGGGACCCAAGAGACCCAGTACTTC. The encoded protein is CATSRDQGTQETQYF.

This clonotype was seen more than once but under ten times. The chain carries TRBV11-1 and TRBJ2-6; D call uncertain. V was shortened by 1 base and J by 2 bases, with 6 bases between the two germline ends. This CDR3 is built from 15 residues. CDR1 is SGHAT and CDR2 is FQDESV in the germline V gene (reference sequence). CDR3 sequence reads: CASSLEGTGANVLTF. In nucleotides, the CDR3 is TGTGCCAGCAGCTTAGAAGGGACTGGGGCCAACGTCCTGACTTTC.

This clonotype was detected ten times or more. The rearrangement uses TRBV19 and TRBJ2-5; the match to TRBD1 covers 8 bases. V dropped 3 bases and J dropped 5; count of bases not matched to a gene: 17. Looked up from germline, CDR1 is LNHDA and CDR2 is SQIVND (reference sequence). The CDR3 runs to 18 residues. The CDR3 region is CASSIKSQGARRRETQYF. CDR3 sequence (DNA): TGTGCCAGTAGTATTAAGTCCCAGGGGGCGAGACGGCGCGAGACCCAGTACTTC.

The sample holds a few counts of this clonotype. This chain links TRBV6-2 or TRBV6-3 with TRBJ2-5, with 8 positions matching TRBD2. CDR3 length equals 16 residues. Germline CDR1 reads MNHEY; CDR2 reads SVGEGT. Trimming removed 2 bases from V and 11 bases from J; junction bases left unmatched: 16. The CDR3 sequence is CASSYPPGLGSWEQYF. DNA for the CDR3: TGTGCCAGCAGTTACCCGCCGGGACTAGGTTCGTGGGAGCAGTACTTC.

This clonotype was recorded at least ten times. In nucleotides, the CDR3 is TGTGCCAGCAGGCCCGCCGGACTGAATTCTAGGGAGCAGTACTTC. Translation: CASRPAGLNSREQYF. The gene calls are TRBV28 and TRBJ2-7, with D possibly TRBD2 on 5 matching bases. Germline values: CDR1 MDHEN, CDR2 SYDVKM. There are 15 residues in the CDR3. V lost 6 bases, J lost 7 bases, and 22 bases lay in between. The entire variable domain, with the rest obtained from reference TRBV28 and TRBJ2-7, is as follows: DVKVTQSSRYLVKRTGEKVFLECVQDMDHENMFWYRQDPGLGLRLIYFSYDVKMKEKGDIPEGYSVSREKKERFSLILESASTNQTSMYLCASRPAGLNSREQYFGPGTRLTVT.

The table lists this clonotype with many counts. V and J are TRBV12-3 or TRBV12-4 and TRBJ2-5; D gene ambiguous. V dropped 11 bases and J dropped 3 bases, with 16 bases sitting between them. The CDR3 consists of 13 residues. The CDR3 here is CAHYRVPKETQYF. CDR3 nucleotide sequence: TGTGCCCACTACCGGGTACCTAAAGAGACCCAGTACTTC.

This clonotype was seen a handful of times. This sequence joins TRBV6-1 and TRBJ1-5, with D possibly being TRBD1 (6 bases). V lost 7 bases and J lost 3, with 16 bases in between. Looked up from germline, CDR1 is MNHNS and CDR2 is SASEGT. The CDR3 spans 15 residues. Written as DNA, the CDR3 is TGTGCCAGCATCGGGCGGGGGGCCCTCAATCAGCCCCAGCATTTT. Amino acids: CASIGRGALNQPQHF.

In its sample, this clonotype was seen many times. The gene calls are TRBV6-2 or TRBV6-3 and TRBJ1-5; D is unclear. The CDR3 spans 15 residues. Germline V CDR1 and CDR2: MNHEY, SVGEGT. Deletions cut 6 bases from V and 0 bases from J, with 12 bases between. In DNA, the CDR3 is TGTGCCAGCAGCGACGCACGGGATAGCAATCAGCCCCAGCATTTT. Translation gives CASSDARDSNQPQHF.

This clonotype was found a few times. The chain joins TRBV7-2 to TRBJ1-2; D remains unclear. The CDR3 extends over 12 amino acids. Germline V gene lookup returns CDR1 SGHTA and CDR2 FQGNSA. Trimming took 10 bases from V and 2 from J, leaving 11 bases between them. The CDR3 region is CAILEGNYGYTF. In nucleotides, the CDR3 is TGTGCCATCCTTGAGGGAAACTATGGCTACACCTTC.

The rearrangement links TRBV29-1 to TRBJ2-7; D call uncertain. CDR1 is SQVTM, CDR2 ANQGSEA, per germline. The germline V and J ends were trimmed by 1 base and 0 bases, with 10 bases remaining between them. The length of the CDR3 is 14 residues. CDR3 amino acids: CSVEVIGDSYEQYF. CDR3 nucleotides: TGCAGCGTTGAAGTCATTGGAGACTCCTACGAGCAGTACTTC.

V usage is TRBV7-2 and J usage is TRBJ2-4, with D perhaps given as TRBD1 or TRBD2 (5 bases each). Germline CDR1 SGHTA, CDR2 FQGNSA. The CDR3 length is 14 residues. V lost 4 bases, J lost 0 bases, and 7 bases lay in between. CDR3 sequence: CASSWGLAKNIQYF. For the CDR3, the DNA is TGTGCCAGCAGCTGGGGGTTAGCCAAAAACATTCAGTACTTC.

As for this clonotype: This is likely a read error, given that the CDR3 carries no conserved phenylalanine or tryptophan at its end. The J gene is TRBJ1-5, the V gene TRBV6-5; 8 bases are a match to TRBD1. The CDR3 totals 15 residues. J was trimmed by 4 bases and V by 2 bases; bases with no gene match: 4. The germline CDR1 and CDR2 sequences are MNHEY and SVGAGI. The CDR3 sequence: CASSYGTGINQPQHS. The CDR3 DNA reads TGTGCCAGCAGTTACGGGACAGGCATAAATCAGCCCCAGCATTCT.

This clonotype has at least ten counts. This sequence joins TRBV6-1 and TRBJ1-5; a possible D gene is TRBD1 (5 bases). V dropped 6 bases and J dropped 0 bases, with 12 bases sitting between them. The V gene's germline CDR1 is MNHNS and CDR2 SASEGT. The CDR3 length is 15 residues. The CDR3 DNA sequence: TGTGCCAGCAGAATGGGGGATAGTAGCAATCAGCCCCAGCATTTT. This sequence encodes CASRMGDSSNQPQHF.